The sequence of this T cell receptor (beta chain) was determined in a study of blood T cell repertoires in COVID-19. Sequencing used immunoSEQ multiplex PCR; TCRdb keeps in-frame clones, though not all of them. The sample contains about 110,000 clones, over 55% of which appear only once. Germline loops: CDR1 SGDLS, CDR2 YYNGEE. The CDR3 has 16 residues. V was shortened by 3 bases and J by 6 bases, with 20 bases between the two germline ends. The sequenced material came from peripheral blood. This chain links TRBV9 with TRBJ2-3; D is undetermined. The receptor was isolated from a human donor with acute or convalescent COVID-19. The donor label of this sample is uncertain. CDR3 loop: CASSAATHMVRDTQYF. The DNA of the CDR3 is TGTGCCAGCAGCGCGGCAACACATATGGTGCGGGATACGCAGTATTTT.